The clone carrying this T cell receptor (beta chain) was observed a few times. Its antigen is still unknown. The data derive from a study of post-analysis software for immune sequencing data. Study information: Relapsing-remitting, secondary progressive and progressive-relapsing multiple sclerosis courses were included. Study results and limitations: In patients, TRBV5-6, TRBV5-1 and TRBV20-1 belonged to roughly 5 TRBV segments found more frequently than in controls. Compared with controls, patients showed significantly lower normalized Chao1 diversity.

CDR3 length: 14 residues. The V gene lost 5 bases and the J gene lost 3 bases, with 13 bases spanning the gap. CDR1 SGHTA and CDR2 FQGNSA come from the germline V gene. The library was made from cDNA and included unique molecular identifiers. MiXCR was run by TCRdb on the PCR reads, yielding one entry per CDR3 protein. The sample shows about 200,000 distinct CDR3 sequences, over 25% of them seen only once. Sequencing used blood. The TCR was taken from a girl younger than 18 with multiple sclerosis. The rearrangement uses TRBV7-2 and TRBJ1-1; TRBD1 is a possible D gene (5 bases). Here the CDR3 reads CASSVSRGDTEAFF. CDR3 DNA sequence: TGTGCCAGCAGCGTCAGTCGAGGGGACACTGAAGCTTTCTTT. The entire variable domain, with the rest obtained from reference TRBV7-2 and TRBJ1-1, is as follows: GAGVSQSPSNKVTEKGKDVELRCDPISGHTALYWYRQSLGQGLEFLIYFQGNSAPDKSGLPSDRFSAERTGGSVSTLTIQRTQQEDSAVYLCASSVSRGDTEAFFGQGTRLTVV.